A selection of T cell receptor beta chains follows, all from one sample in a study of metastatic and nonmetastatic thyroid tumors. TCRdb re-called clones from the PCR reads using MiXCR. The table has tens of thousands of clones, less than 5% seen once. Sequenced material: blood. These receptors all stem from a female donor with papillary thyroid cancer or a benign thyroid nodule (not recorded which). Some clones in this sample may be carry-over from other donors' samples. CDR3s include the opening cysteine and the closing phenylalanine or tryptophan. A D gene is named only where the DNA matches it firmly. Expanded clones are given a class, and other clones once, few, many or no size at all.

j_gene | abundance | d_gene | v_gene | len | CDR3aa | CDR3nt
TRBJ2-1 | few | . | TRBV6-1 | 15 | CASTSGRGRWNEQFF | TGTGCCAGCACCTCGGGGAGGGGGCGTTGGAATGAGCAGTTCTTC
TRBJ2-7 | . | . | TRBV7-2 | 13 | CASIYEVRYEQYF | TGTGCCAGCATCTACGAGGTCCGCTACGAGCAGTACTTC
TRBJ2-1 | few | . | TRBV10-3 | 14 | CATLPDPSYNEQFF | TGTGCCACCCTCCCGGACCCGTCCTACAATGAGCAGTTCTTC
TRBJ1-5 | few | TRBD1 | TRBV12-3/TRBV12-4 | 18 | CASSLDRGRVISNQPQHF | TGTGCCAGCAGTCTAGACAGGGGGCGCGTGATTAGCAATCAGCCCCAGCATTTT
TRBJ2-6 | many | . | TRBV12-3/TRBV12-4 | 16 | CASSPETNSGANVLTF | TGTGCCAGCAGCCCCGAAACGAACTCTGGGGCCAACGTCCTGACTTTC
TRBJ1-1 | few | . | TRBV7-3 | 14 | CASSSLLRNTEAFF | TGTGCCAGCAGCTCCCTACTTAGGAACACTGAAGCTTTCTTT
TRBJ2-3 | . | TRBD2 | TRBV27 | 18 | CASSLYVRALACLDTQYF | TGTGCCAGCAGTTTATACGTGCGCGCACTAGCGTGTTTAGATACGCAGTATTTT
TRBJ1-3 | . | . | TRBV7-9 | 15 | CASRLAQDPRDTIYF | TGTGCCAGCAGATTAGCACAGGACCCTCGGGACACCATATATTTT
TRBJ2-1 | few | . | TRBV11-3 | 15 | CASSLGQGWEDEQFF | TGTGCCAGCAGCTTAGGACAGGGATGGGAGGATGAGCAGTTCTTC
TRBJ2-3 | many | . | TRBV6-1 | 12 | CASLDSTDTQYF | TGTGCCAGCTTGGACAGCACAGATACGCAGTATTTT
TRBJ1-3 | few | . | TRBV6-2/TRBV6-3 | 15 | CASSGVWPAGNTIYF | TGTGCCAGCAGTGGGGTTTGGCCGGCTGGAAACACCATATATTTT
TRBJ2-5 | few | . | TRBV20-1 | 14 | CSATTRGREETQYF | TGCAGTGCTACCACGCGAGGCAGGGAGGAGACCCAGTACTTC
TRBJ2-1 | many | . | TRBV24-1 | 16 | CATSDLQGVSYNEQFF | TGTGCCACCAGTGATTTGCAAGGGGTTTCCTACAATGAGCAGTTCTTC
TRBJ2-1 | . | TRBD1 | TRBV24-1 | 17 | CATSAWAGTGGVDEQFF | TGTGCCACCAGTGCTTGGGCCGGTACAGGGGGTGTTGATGAGCAGTTCTTC
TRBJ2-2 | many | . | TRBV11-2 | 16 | CASSRNAGGNTGELFF | TGTGCCAGCAGCCGCAACGCCGGAGGGAACACCGGGGAGCTGTTTTTT
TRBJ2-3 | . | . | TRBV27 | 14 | CASRLLSGGDTQYF | TGTGCCAGCCGTTTATTGTCTGGTGGAGATACGCAGTATTTT
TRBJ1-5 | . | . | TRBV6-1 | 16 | CASSEGKGGYNQPQHF | TGTGCCAGCAGTGAAGGCAAGGGGGGATACAATCAGCCCCAGCATTTT
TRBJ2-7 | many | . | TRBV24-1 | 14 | CATSASRPDYEQYF | TGTGCCACCAGTGCGTCCAGGCCCGACTACGAGCAGTACTTC
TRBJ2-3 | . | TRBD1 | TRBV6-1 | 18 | CASSEAAGTGDVVDTQYF | TGTGCCAGCAGTGAAGCGGCCGGGACAGGGGATGTCGTGGATACGCAGTATTTT
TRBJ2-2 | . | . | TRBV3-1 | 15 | CASSQDGVVTGELFF | TGTGCCAGCAGCCAAGATGGGGTGGTTACCGGGGAGCTGTTTTTT
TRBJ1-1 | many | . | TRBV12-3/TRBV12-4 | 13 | CASKDRLNTEAFF | TGTGCCAGCAAAGACAGGTTGAACACTGAAGCTTTCTTT
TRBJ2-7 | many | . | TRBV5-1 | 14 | CASSFSVGKHEQYF | TGCGCCAGCAGCTTTTCTGTGGGGAAACACGAGCAGTACTTC
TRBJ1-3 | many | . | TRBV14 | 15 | CASSQEGGSGNTIYF | TGTGCCAGCAGCCAAGAAGGGGGCTCTGGAAACACCATATATTTT
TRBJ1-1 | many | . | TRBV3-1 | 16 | CASSQDRGGRRDEAFF | TGTGCCAGCAGCCAAGATCGTGGGGGGCGTCGGGATGAAGCTTTCTTT
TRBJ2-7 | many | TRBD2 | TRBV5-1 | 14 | CASSSGDYSYEQYF | TGCGCCAGCAGCTCCGGGGACTACTCCTACGAGCAGTACTTC
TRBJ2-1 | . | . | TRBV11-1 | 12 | CASRQDENEQFF | TGTGCCAGCAGACAGGATGAGAATGAGCAGTTCTTC
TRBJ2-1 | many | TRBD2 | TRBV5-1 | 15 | CASSLSLAGGGEQFF | TGCGCCAGCAGCTTGTCCCTAGCGGGAGGAGGTGAGCAGTTCTTC
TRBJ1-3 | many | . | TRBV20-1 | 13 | CSGRGGTGNTIYF | TGCAGTGGCAGGGGAGGGACTGGAAACACCATATATTTT
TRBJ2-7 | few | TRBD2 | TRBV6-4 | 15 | CASSEDLGGANEQYF | TGTGCCAGCAGTGAGGATTTGGGAGGGGCAAACGAGCAGTACTTC
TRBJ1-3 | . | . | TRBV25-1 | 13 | CASRDTGLDTIYF | TGTGCCAGCAGGGACACAGGGTTGGACACCATATATTTT
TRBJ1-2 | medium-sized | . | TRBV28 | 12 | CASSFDTYGYTF | TGTGCCAGCAGTTTCGACACCTATGGCTACACCTTC
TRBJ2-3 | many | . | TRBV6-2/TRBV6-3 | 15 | CASSYQGRSFDTQYF | TGTGCCAGCAGTTACCAGGGCCGGAGTTTCGATACGCAGTATTTT
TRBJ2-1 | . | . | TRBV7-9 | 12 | CASGLGDHEKFF | TGTGCCAGCGGCTTGGGGGACCATGAGAAGTTCTTC
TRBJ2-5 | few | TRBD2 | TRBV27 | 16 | CASSLLQPGLAGGKYF | TGTGCCAGCAGTTTACTCCAACCGGGACTAGCGGGAGGGAAATACTTC
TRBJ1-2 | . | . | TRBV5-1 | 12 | CASTIGGGGYTF | TGCGCCAGCACCATTGGGGGAGGTGGCTACACCTTC
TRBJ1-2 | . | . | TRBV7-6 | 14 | CASSLDAAGYGYTF | TGTGCCAGCAGCCTAGATGCAGCAGGCTATGGCTACACCTTC
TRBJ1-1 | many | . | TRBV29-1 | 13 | CSVTGRLNTEAFF | TGCAGCGTCACCGGGAGATTGAACACTGAAGCTTTCTTT
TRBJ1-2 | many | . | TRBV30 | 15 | CAWSHQRVLPYGYTF | TGTGCCTGGAGCCATCAGAGGGTGTTACCCTATGGCTACACCTTC
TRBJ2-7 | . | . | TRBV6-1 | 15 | CASSEFPQVTYEQHF | TGTGCCAGCAGTGAATTCCCACAGGTGACCTATGAGCAGCACTTC
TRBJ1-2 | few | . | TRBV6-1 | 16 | CASTPSGTRVNYGYTF | TGTGCCAGCACCCCAAGCGGGACTCGGGTTAACTATGGCTACACCTTC
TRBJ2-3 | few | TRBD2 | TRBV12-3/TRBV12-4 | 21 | CASSLRLEGTSGSGEADTQYF | TGTGCCAGCAGTTTAAGGTTAGAGGGGACTAGCGGGAGCGGGGAAGCAGATACGCAGTATTTT
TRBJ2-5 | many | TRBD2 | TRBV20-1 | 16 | CSARDPTSGLLETQYF | TGCAGTGCTAGAGATCCAACTAGCGGGCTCCTAGAGACCCAGTACTTC
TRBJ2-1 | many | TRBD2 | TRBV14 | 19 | CASSPNVAFVSSGRAEQFF | TGTGCCAGCAGCCCGAACGTGGCGTTCGTCTCTAGCGGGAGGGCAGAGCAGTTCTTC
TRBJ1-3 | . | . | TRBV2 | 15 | CASSGDRVSGNTIYF | TGTGCCAGCTCCGGGGACCGTGTCTCTGGAAACACCATATATTTT
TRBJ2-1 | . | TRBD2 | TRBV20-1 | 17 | CSARDRGTSGVSNEQFF | TGCAGTGCTAGAGATCGCGGGACTAGCGGGGTGAGCAATGAGCAGTTCTTC
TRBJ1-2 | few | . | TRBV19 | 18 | CASSITGHPNPTHYGYTF | TGTGCCAGTAGTATCACGGGACACCCAAACCCGACCCACTATGGCTACACCTTC
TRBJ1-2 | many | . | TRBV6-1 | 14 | CASIFGTPRARYTF | TGTGCCAGCATTTTCGGCACTCCGAGGGCTAGATACACCTTC
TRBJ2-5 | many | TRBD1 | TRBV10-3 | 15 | CAISWDSKGRETQYF | TGTGCCATCAGCTGGGACAGCAAGGGACGGGAGACCCAGTACTTC
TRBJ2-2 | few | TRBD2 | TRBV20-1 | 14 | CSVILARGTGELFF | TGCAGTGTCATACTAGCGCGGGGCACCGGGGAGCTGTTTTTT
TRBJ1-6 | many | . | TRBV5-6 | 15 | CASSHIGSYNSPLHF | TGTGCCAGCAGTCATATCGGATCCTATAATTCACCCCTCCACTTT
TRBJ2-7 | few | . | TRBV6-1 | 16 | CASSEEVGTPSYEQYF | TGTGCCAGCAGTGAAGAGGTAGGTACACCCTCCTACGAGCAGTACTTC